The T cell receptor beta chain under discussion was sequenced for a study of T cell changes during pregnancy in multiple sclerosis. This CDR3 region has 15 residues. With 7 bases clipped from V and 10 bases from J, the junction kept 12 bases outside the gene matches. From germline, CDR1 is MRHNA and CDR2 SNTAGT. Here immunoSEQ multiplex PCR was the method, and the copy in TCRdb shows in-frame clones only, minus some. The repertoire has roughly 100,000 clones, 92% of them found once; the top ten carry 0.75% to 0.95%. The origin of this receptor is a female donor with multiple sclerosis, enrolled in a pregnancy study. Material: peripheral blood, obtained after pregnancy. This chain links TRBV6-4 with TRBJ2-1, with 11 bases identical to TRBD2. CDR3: CASIENGLAGGEQFF. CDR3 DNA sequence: TGTGCCAGCATCGAGAATGGGCTAGCGGGAGGAGAGCAGTTCTTC.